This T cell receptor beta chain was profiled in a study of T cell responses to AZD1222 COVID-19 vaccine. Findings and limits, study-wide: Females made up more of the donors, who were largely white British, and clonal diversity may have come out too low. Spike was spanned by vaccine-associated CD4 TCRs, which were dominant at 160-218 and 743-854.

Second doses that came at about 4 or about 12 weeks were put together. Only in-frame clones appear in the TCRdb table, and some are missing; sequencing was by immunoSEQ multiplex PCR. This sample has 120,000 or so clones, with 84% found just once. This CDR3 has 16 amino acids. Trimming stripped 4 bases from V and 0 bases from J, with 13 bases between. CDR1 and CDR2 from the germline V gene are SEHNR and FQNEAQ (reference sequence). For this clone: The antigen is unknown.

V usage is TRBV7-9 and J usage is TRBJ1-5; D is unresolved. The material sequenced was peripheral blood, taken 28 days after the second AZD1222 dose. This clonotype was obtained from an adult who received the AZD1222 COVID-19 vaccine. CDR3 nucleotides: TGTGCCAGCAGCTCCTCAAGAGGAAATAGCAATCAGCCCCAGCATTTT. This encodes CASSSSRGNSNQPQHF.